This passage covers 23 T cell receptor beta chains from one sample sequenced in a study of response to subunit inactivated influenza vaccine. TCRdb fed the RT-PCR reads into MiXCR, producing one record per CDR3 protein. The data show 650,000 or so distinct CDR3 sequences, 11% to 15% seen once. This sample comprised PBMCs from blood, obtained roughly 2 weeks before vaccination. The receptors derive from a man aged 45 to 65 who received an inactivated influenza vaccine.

In DNA, the CDR3 is TGTGCCAGCAGTTTCACAGCATTGAACACTGAAGCTTTCTTT. It specifies CASSFTALNTEAFF. This rearrangement joins TRBV12-3 or TRBV12-4 to TRBJ1-1; D gene unclear. V lost 3 bases and J lost 0, with 8 bases in between. The CDR3 spans 14 residues.

CDR3 sequence reads: CASRALTSGRLETQYF. CDR3 coding DNA: TGTGCCAGCAGAGCTCTGACTAGCGGGAGGCTGGAGACCCAGTACTTC. The chain recombines TRBV6-2 or TRBV6-3 with TRBJ2-5; the match to TRBD2 covers 13 bases. CDR3 size: 16 residues. CDR1 MNHEY and CDR2 SVGEGT come from the germline V gene. The V segment lost 6 bases and the J segment 5 bases; nucleotides outside the gene matches: 9.

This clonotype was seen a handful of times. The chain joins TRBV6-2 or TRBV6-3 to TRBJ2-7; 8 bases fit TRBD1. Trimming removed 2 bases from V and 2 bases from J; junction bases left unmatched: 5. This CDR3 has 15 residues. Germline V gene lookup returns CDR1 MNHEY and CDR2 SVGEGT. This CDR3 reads CASSYEGQATYEQYF. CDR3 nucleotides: TGTGCCAGCAGTTACGAGGGACAGGCAACCTACGAGCAGTACTTC.

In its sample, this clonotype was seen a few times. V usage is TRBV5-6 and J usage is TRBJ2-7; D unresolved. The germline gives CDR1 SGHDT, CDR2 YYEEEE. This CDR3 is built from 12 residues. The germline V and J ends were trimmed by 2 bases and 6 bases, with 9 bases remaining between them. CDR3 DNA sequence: TGTGCCAGCAGCTTCAGTGTGGGCGAGCAGTACTTC. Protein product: CASSFSVGEQYF. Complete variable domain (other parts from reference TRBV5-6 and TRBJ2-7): DAGVTQSPTHLIKTRGQQVTLRCSPKSGHDTVSWYQQALGQGPQFIFQYYEEEERQRGNFPDRFSGHQFPNYSSELNVNALLLGDSALYLCASSFSVGEQYFGPGTRLTVT.

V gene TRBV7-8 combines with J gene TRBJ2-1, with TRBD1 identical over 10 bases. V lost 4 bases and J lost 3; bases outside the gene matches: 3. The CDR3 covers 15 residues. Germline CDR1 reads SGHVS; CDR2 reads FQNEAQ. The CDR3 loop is CASSSRDRGYNEQFF. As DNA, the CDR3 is TGTGCCAGCAGCTCCCGGGACAGGGGCTACAATGAGCAGTTCTTC.

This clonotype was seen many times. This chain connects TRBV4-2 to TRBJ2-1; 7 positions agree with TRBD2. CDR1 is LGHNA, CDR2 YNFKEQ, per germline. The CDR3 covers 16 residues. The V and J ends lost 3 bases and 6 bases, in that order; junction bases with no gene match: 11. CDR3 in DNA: TGTGCCAGCAGCCAGGCCCAGCGGGGTATCTCCAATGAGCAGTTCTTC. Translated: CASSQAQRGISNEQFF.

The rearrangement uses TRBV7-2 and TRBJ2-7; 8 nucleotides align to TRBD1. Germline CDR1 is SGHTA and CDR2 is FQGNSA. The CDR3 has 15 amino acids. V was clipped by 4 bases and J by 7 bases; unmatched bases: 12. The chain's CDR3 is CASSSAHVRGREQYF. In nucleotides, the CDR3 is TGTGCCAGCAGCTCGGCTCACGTCAGGGGGCGTGAGCAGTACTTC.

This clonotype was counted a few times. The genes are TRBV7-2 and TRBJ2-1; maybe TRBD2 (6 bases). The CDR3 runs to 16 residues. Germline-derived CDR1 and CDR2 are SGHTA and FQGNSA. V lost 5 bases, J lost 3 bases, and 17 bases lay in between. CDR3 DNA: TGTGCCAGCAGCCCCCGTTCGTCCGGGGGCTACAATGAGCAGTTCTTC. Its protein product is CASSPRSSGGYNEQFF.

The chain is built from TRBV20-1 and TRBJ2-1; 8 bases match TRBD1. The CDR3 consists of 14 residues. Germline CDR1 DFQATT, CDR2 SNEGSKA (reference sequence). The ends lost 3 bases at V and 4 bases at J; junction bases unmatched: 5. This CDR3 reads CSASAGGGYNEQFF. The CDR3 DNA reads TGCAGTGCTAGCGCAGGGGGCGGATACAATGAGCAGTTCTTC.

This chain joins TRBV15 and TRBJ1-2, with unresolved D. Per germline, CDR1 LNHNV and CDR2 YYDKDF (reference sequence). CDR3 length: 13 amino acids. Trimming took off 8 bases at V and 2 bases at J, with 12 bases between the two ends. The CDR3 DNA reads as TGTGCCACCCGGACCCAGAAGAACTATGGCTACACCTTC. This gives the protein CATRTQKNYGYTF.

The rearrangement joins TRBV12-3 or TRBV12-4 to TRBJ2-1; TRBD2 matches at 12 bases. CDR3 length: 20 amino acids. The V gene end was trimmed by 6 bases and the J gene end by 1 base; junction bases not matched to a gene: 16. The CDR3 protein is CASRSVASGRAKFSYNEQFF. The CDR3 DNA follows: TGTGCCAGCAGGAGCGTGGCTAGCGGGAGGGCAAAGTTTTCCTACAATGAGCAGTTCTTC.

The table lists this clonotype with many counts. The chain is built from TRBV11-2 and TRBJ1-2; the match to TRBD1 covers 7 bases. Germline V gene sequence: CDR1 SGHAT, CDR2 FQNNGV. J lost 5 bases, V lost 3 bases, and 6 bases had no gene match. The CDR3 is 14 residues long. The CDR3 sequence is CASSFKGAGYGYTF. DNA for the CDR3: TGTGCCAGCAGCTTTAAGGGGGCAGGGTATGGCTACACCTTC.

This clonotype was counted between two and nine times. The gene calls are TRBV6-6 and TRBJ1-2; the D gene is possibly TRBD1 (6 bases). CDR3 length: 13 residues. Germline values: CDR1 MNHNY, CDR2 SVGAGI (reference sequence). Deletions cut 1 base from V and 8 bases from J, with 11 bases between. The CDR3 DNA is TGTGCCAGCAGTTACTATGGGGGGCTCGGCTACACCTTC. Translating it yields CASSYYGGLGYTF.

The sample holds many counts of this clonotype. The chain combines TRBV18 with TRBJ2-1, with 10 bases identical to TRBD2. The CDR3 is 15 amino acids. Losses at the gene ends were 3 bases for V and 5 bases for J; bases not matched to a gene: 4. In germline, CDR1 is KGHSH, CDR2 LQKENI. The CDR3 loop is CASSPLAGGNNEQFF. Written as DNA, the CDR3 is TGTGCCAGCTCACCCTTAGCGGGAGGAAACAATGAGCAGTTCTTC.

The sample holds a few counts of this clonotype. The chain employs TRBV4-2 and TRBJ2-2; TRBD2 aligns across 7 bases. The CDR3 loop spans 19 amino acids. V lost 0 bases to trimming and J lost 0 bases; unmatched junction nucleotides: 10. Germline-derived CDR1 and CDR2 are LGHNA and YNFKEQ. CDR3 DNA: TGTGCCAGCAGCCAAGAAATGGTTAGCGGGCAGACGAACACCGGGGAGCTGTTTTTT. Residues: CASSQEMVSGQTNTGELFF.

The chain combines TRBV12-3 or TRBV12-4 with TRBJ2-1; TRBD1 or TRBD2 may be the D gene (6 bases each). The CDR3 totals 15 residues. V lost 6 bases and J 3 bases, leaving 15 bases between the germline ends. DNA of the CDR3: TGTGCCAGCAGCCGGCCCGGGGGCGGCTACAATGAGCAGTTCTTC. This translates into CASSRPGGGYNEQFF.

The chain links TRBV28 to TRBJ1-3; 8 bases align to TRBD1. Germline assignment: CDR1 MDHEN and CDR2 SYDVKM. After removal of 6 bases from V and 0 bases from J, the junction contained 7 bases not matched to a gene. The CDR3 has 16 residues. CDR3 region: CASSRQGSFSGNTIYF. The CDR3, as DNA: TGTGCCAGCAGCAGACAGGGGTCCTTCTCTGGAAACACCATATATTTT.

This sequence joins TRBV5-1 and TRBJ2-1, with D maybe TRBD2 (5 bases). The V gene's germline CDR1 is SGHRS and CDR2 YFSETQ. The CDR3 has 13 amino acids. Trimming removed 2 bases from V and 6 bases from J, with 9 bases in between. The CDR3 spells CASSFTAVNEQFF. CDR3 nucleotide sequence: TGCGCCAGCAGCTTCACAGCGGTCAATGAGCAGTTCTTC.

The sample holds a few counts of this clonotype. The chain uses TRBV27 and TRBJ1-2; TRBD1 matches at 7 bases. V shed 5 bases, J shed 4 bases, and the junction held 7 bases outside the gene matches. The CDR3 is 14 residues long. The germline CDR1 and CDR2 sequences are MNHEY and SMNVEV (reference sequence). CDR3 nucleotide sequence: TGTGCCAGCAGTATTTCGGGACAGAGCTATGGCTACACCTTC. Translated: CASSISGQSYGYTF.

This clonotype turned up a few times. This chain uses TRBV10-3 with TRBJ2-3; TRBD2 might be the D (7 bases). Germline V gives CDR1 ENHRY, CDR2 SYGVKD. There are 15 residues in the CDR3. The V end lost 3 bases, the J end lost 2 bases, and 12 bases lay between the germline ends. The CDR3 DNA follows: TGTGCCATCAGTGACGGGGGGCCTAACACAGATACGCAGTATTTT. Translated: CAISDGGPNTDTQYF.

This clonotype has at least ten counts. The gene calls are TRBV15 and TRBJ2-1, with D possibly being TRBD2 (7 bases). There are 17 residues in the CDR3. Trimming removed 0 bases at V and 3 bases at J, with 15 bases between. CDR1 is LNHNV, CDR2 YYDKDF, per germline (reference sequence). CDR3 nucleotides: TGTGCCACCAGCAGAGATTCGGGGGGCTCGGGCTACAATGAGCAGTTCTTC. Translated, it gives CATSRDSGGSGYNEQFF.

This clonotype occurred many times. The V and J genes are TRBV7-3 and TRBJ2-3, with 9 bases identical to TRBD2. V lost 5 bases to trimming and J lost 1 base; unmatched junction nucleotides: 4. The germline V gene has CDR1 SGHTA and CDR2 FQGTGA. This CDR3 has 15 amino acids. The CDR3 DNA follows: TGTGCCAGCAGCCCCTTAGCGGGGGGCACAGATACGCAGTATTTT. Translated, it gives CASSPLAGGTDTQYF.

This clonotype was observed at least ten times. CDR3 sequence reads: CAISQGTFDEQYF. CDR3 nucleotide sequence: TGTGCCATCAGCCAGGGTACATTCGACGAGCAGTACTTC. The rearrangement links TRBV10-3 to TRBJ2-7, with a weak D call TRBD1 (5 bases). From germline, CDR1 is ENHRY and CDR2 SYGVKD. The length of the CDR3 is 13 residues. V lost 6 bases and J lost 5, with 14 bases in between.